A selection of T cell receptor beta chains follows, all from one sample in a study of blood T cell repertoires in COVID-19. Repertoires were generated with immunoSEQ multiplex PCR, while TCRdb's copy carries only in-frame clones and drops some. The table lists 200,000 to 250,000 clones, around four fifths of them singletons. Specimen: peripheral blood. The source is a man aged 25-40 years with active or convalescent COVID-19. Each CDR3 is given with its conserved first and last residue. D genes are given only for firm matches. The size field is filled for only some rows; it gives once, few, many or a size class.

J gene: TRBJ2-1
V gene: TRBV14
D gene: .
clone size: .
CDR3 DNA: TGTGCCAGCAGCCGCACCGCCCCAGTTCTGTTCCGACAAAAGTTCTTC
CDR3 protein: CASSRTAPVLFRQKFF

J gene: TRBJ1-5
V gene: TRBV2
D gene: .
clone size: .
CDR3 DNA: TGTGCCAGCAGGCCAGGGGTTAGCAATCAGCCCCAGCATTTT
CDR3 protein: CASRPGVSNQPQHF

J gene: TRBJ2-6
V gene: TRBV19
D gene: .
clone size: .
CDR3 DNA: TGTGCCAGTAGTATGGCAGGGCCTGGGGCCAACGTCCTGACTTTC
CDR3 protein: CASSMAGPGANVLTF

J gene: TRBJ2-2
V gene: TRBV7-9
D gene: .
clone size: .
CDR3 DNA: TGTGCCAGCAGCTTTGAGCCAGGGGAGCTGTTTTTT
CDR3 protein: CASSFEPGELFF

J gene: TRBJ2-7
V gene: TRBV21-1
D gene: .
clone size: .
CDR3 DNA: TGTGCCAGCAGCACCCCCCCGGAGGGACAGGGGGCCCACGAGCAGTACTTC
CDR3 protein: CASSTPPEGQGAHEQYF

J gene: TRBJ2-7
V gene: TRBV19
D gene: .
clone size: .
CDR3 DNA: TGTGCCAGTAGCCCGGGACACCTCTACGAGCAGTACTTC
CDR3 protein: CASSPGHLYEQYF

J gene: TRBJ2-7
V gene: TRBV28
D gene: .
clone size: .
CDR3 DNA: TGTGCCAGCAGTTTGGGGCTCCCTACGAGCGAGCAGTACTTC
CDR3 protein: CASSLGLPTSEQYF

J gene: TRBJ2-1
V gene: TRBV15
D gene: TRBD1
clone size: .
CDR3 DNA: TGTGCCACCAGTCTGGACAGGGCCAATGAGCAGTTCTTC
CDR3 protein: CATSLDRANEQFF

J gene: TRBJ2-7
V gene: TRBV3-1/TRBV3-2
D gene: .
clone size: once
CDR3 DNA: TGTGCCAGCAGCCAAGAGGTGCGCGGTTCCAACGAGCAGTACTTC
CDR3 protein: CASSQEVRGSNEQYF

J gene: TRBJ1-6
V gene: TRBV4-1
D gene: .
clone size: .
CDR3 DNA: TGCGCCAGCAGCCAACCACTCGCTAAATATAATTCACCCCTCCACTTT
CDR3 protein: CASSQPLAKYNSPLHF

J gene: TRBJ1-1
V gene: TRBV2
D gene: .
clone size: .
CDR3 DNA: TGTGCCAGCAGTTATGGCGGGGGCACTGAAGCTTTCTTT
CDR3 protein: CASSYGGGTEAFF

J gene: TRBJ1-4
V gene: TRBV7-2
D gene: .
clone size: few
CDR3 DNA: TGTGCCAGCAGACAAGGAGGGGATTTTCGAGAAAAACTGTTTTTT
CDR3 protein: CASRQGGDFREKLFF

J gene: TRBJ2-1
V gene: TRBV5-1
D gene: TRBD1
clone size: .
CDR3 DNA: TGCGCCAGCAGCCACACTCTCGGGACAGGTGACTCTAGCTCCCGCTACAATGAGCAGTTCTTC
CDR3 protein: CASSHTLGTGDSSSRYNEQFF

J gene: TRBJ2-3
V gene: TRBV5-4
D gene: TRBD2
clone size: .
CDR3 DNA: TGTGCCAGCAGCCGCGGGGGTACCGTTAGCACAGATACGCAGTATTTT
CDR3 protein: CASSRGGTVSTDTQYF

J gene: TRBJ2-3
V gene: TRBV3-1/TRBV3-2
D gene: TRBD2
clone size: .
CDR3 DNA: TGTGCCAGCAGCCAAGATCTTGTCGGGGGGGGAGATACGCAGTATTTT
CDR3 protein: CASSQDLVGGGDTQYF

J gene: TRBJ2-1
V gene: TRBV5-6
D gene: TRBD2
clone size: .
CDR3 DNA: TGTGCCAGCAGCAACTTACCGCCCGGGACTAGCGGGGGGAATGAGCAGTTCTTC
CDR3 protein: CASSNLPPGTSGGNEQFF

J gene: TRBJ2-2
V gene: TRBV18
D gene: TRBD2
clone size: .
CDR3 DNA: TGTGCCAGCTCACCGATGGGAGGGGCACGCAGCACCGGGGAGCTGTTTTTT
CDR3 protein: CASSPMGGARSTGELFF

J gene: TRBJ2-2
V gene: TRBV13
D gene: TRBD2
clone size: once
CDR3 DNA: TGTGCCAGCGAGTCTAGCGGGAGCCCCGGGGAGCTGTTTTTT
CDR3 protein: CASESSGSPGELFF

J gene: TRBJ2-7
V gene: TRBV4-3
D gene: TRBD2
clone size: few
CDR3 DNA: TGCGCCAGCAGCCTCGCTGCGGGAGGCCGCGACGAGCAGTACTTC
CDR3 protein: CASSLAAGGRDEQYF

J gene: TRBJ1-2
V gene: TRBV4-1
D gene: .
clone size: .
CDR3 DNA: TGCGCCAGCAGCTACTCGGGTGGCTACACCTTC
CDR3 protein: CASSYSGGYTF

J gene: TRBJ2-1
V gene: TRBV11-2
D gene: .
clone size: .
CDR3 DNA: TGTGCCAGCAGCTTAGGGCTGTCGAGCGATCAGTTCTTC
CDR3 protein: CASSLGLSSDQFF

J gene: TRBJ2-5
V gene: TRBV3-1/TRBV3-2
D gene: TRBD2
clone size: .
CDR3 DNA: TGTGCCAGCAGACTAGCGGGGGAAGGGGCAGAGACCCAGTACTTC
CDR3 protein: CASRLAGEGAETQYF

J gene: TRBJ2-5
V gene: TRBV2
D gene: .
clone size: .
CDR3 DNA: TGTGCCAGCAGTGAAGTGAGGAACCAAGAGACCCAGTACTTC
CDR3 protein: CASSEVRNQETQYF

J gene: TRBJ1-2
V gene: TRBV2
D gene: .
clone size: many
CDR3 DNA: TGTGCCAGCAGCGACTATGGCTACACCTTC
CDR3 protein: CASSDYGYTF

J gene: TRBJ1-5
V gene: TRBV19
D gene: TRBD1
clone size: .
CDR3 DNA: TGTGCCAGTAGTATAGATACAGGGGTGAATCAGCCCCAGCATTTT
CDR3 protein: CASSIDTGVNQPQHF

J gene: TRBJ1-2
V gene: TRBV6-5
D gene: TRBD1
clone size: .
CDR3 DNA: TGTGCCAGCAGTTACTTGGGACAGTCCTATGGCTACACCTTC
CDR3 protein: CASSYLGQSYGYTF

J gene: TRBJ2-1
V gene: TRBV19
D gene: .
clone size: .
CDR3 DNA: TGTGCCAGTAGTATGTGGAGGGCCAATGAGCAGTTCTTC
CDR3 protein: CASSMWRANEQFF

J gene: TRBJ1-2
V gene: TRBV24-1
D gene: .
clone size: .
CDR3 DNA: TGTGCCACCAGTGATTCGAAGACAGCCTATGGCTACACCTTC
CDR3 protein: CATSDSKTAYGYTF

J gene: TRBJ1-4
V gene: TRBV4-1
D gene: TRBD1
clone size: .
CDR3 DNA: TGCGCCAGCAGCCAAGATAGGGGAACCGGGACAGGGGAGGATGAAAAACTGTTTTTT
CDR3 protein: CASSQDRGTGTGEDEKLFF

J gene: TRBJ1-2
V gene: TRBV25-1
D gene: .
clone size: .
CDR3 DNA: TGTGCCAGCACCGGGGGATTTGCCTATGGCTACACCTTC
CDR3 protein: CASTGGFAYGYTF

J gene: TRBJ2-7
V gene: TRBV7-2
D gene: TRBD2
clone size: .
CDR3 DNA: TGTGCCAGCAGCTCCTTAGCGGGGGGCTCCGAGCAGTACTTC
CDR3 protein: CASSSLAGGSEQYF

J gene: TRBJ2-5
V gene: TRBV7-2
D gene: TRBD2
clone size: .
CDR3 DNA: TGTGCCAGCAGTCCTTCCGGGACTACAAAAGAGACCCAGTACTTC
CDR3 protein: CASSPSGTTKETQYF

J gene: TRBJ2-3
V gene: TRBV28
D gene: TRBD1
clone size: .
CDR3 DNA: TGTGCCAGCAGTTTCCTTCTCTTTCAGACAGGGGACTTTACAGATACGCAGTATTTT
CDR3 protein: CASSFLLFQTGDFTDTQYF

J gene: TRBJ2-1
V gene: TRBV5-1
D gene: .
clone size: .
CDR3 DNA: TGCGCCAGCAGCTTTAGGGGAACGGTCAATGAGCAGTTCTTC
CDR3 protein: CASSFRGTVNEQFF

J gene: TRBJ2-7
V gene: TRBV12-3/TRBV12-4
D gene: .
clone size: .
CDR3 DNA: TGTGCCAGCAGCTCCTCCCTCTACGAGCAGTACTTC
CDR3 protein: CASSSSLYEQYF

J gene: TRBJ1-2
V gene: TRBV18
D gene: TRBD1
clone size: .
CDR3 DNA: TGTGCCAGCTCACCGGGACAGTCCTATGGCTACACCTTC
CDR3 protein: CASSPGQSYGYTF

J gene: TRBJ1-2
V gene: TRBV5-6
D gene: .
clone size: .
CDR3 DNA: TGTGCCAGCAGCTTGGGTCAATACAGGGTCGGAGGCTACACCTTC
CDR3 protein: CASSLGQYRVGGYTF

J gene: TRBJ2-3
V gene: TRBV2
D gene: TRBD2
clone size: .
CDR3 DNA: TGTGCCAGCACCTCCCGGGGGGGGGAGGACGGTACGCAGTATTTT
CDR3 protein: CASTSRGGEDGTQYF

J gene: TRBJ2-1
V gene: TRBV27
D gene: TRBD2
clone size: .
CDR3 DNA: TGTGCCAGCAGTTCTGGGACTAGCGGGGACAATGAGCAGTTCTTC
CDR3 protein: CASSSGTSGDNEQFF

J gene: TRBJ1-2
V gene: TRBV28
D gene: .
clone size: .
CDR3 DNA: TGTGCCACCATGACAGGCGGTGGCTACACCTTC
CDR3 protein: CATMTGGGYTF

J gene: TRBJ2-1
V gene: TRBV7-3
D gene: .
clone size: .
CDR3 DNA: TGTGCCAGCAGCGTCGGGGAGTCCAACAATGAGCAGTTCTTC
CDR3 protein: CASSVGESNNEQFF

J gene: TRBJ1-4
V gene: TRBV7-9
D gene: .
clone size: once
CDR3 DNA: TGTGCCAGCAGCCCCCTGGGTGGGCCCCCAAGAACTAATGAAAAACTGTTTTTT
CDR3 protein: CASSPLGGPPRTNEKLFF

J gene: TRBJ2-5
V gene: TRBV27
D gene: .
clone size: .
CDR3 DNA: TGTGCCAGCAGTAACCCGACAGCCAACCAAGAGACCCAGTACTTC
CDR3 protein: CASSNPTANQETQYF

J gene: TRBJ1-6
V gene: TRBV19
D gene: TRBD1
clone size: .
CDR3 DNA: TGTGCCACCACCAGGGGGGTCAATTCACCCCTCCACTTT
CDR3 protein: CATTRGVNSPLHF

J gene: TRBJ2-3
V gene: TRBV6-5
D gene: TRBD2
clone size: .
CDR3 DNA: TGTGCCAGCAGTTACGTAGCGGGAGCCACAGATACGCAGTATTTT
CDR3 protein: CASSYVAGATDTQYF

J gene: TRBJ1-2
V gene: TRBV4-3
D gene: TRBD1
clone size: once
CDR3 DNA: TGCGCCAGCAGCCAAGAGAGGACAGGGCACTATGGCTACACCTTC
CDR3 protein: CASSQERTGHYGYTF

J gene: TRBJ1-1
V gene: TRBV6-2/TRBV6-3
D gene: .
clone size: .
CDR3 DNA: TGTGCCAGCAGTCCCCTGGCAGGGCACATGAACACTGAAGCTTTCTTT
CDR3 protein: CASSPLAGHMNTEAFF

J gene: TRBJ2-2
V gene: TRBV29-1
D gene: TRBD1
clone size: .
CDR3 DNA: TGCAGCGCCCTAAACAGGGGCCCTACCGGGGAGCTGTTTTTT
CDR3 protein: CSALNRGPTGELFF